This entry describes one T cell receptor beta chain. This clone was seen only once. Its antigen is currently not known. There are no base qualities to consult, and no much larger clone falls within one base. Donors were healthy HIV-negative adults with no recently reported acute infections or vaccinations. All donors were Caucasian adults living in Nashville, Tennessee, USA. CD4+ T cells were enriched by magnetic negative selection, after which naive cells were positively selected on CD45RA and the negative fraction was taken as the memory subset. Blood was collected by leukapheresis, and PBMCs were isolated by Ficoll-Histopaque density gradient centrifugation and then cryopreserved in liquid nitrogen vapor phase. Analytical flow cytometry was used to check the purity and quantity of every magnetically sorted T cell population. From each sorted fraction, genomic DNA was isolated and quantified by UV absorbance on a Nanodrop 2000c.

The V end loses 4 bases and the J end loses 4 bases, and a stretch of 14 bases separates them. The germline V gene sets CDR1 to MDHEN and CDR2 to SYDVKM. The CDR3 covers 16 residues, taking in both the cysteine and the phenylalanine. Left in the record is the CDR3 DNA by itself, 48 bases read in frame from the first base. This sample is drawn from a study of shared clonotypes between healthy human individuals (dated by TCRdb to about 2020). For context, the study as a whole: The cohort comprised a couple of women and a few men aged 18 to 49 years. For each donor, three plates each were used for CD4 naive and CD4 memory, two plates were used for CD8 naive, and one plate was used for CD8 memory. The study deeply sequenced blood TCR repertoires of about five healthy adults to estimate repertoire size and the extent of clonotype sharing between individuals. Libraries were prepared and TCR repertoires were sequenced by different laboratories using diverse techniques, in order to increase sequencing depth and limit assay-specific biases. Between about 0.94 and 8.9 billion PBMCs per donor were obtained by leukapheresis. The paper's findings and limits, for the study overall: Estimated clonotype richness was generally larger for naive than for memory subsets. Even with the large sequencing depth, rarefaction of the sorted-subset datasets indicated that sequencing was incomplete. Sampling was restricted to blood, and TCR repertoires in tissue are likely to differ from TCR repertoires in blood. Sharing across a few donors was observed for approximately 4.6% of naive CD4, about 3.2% of naive CD8, 2.3% of memory CD4, and around 0.4% of memory CD8 clonotypes. Pairwise subsampling indicated that sequencing depth was expected to affect the degree of clonotype sharing among donors. The genetic and exposure-history diversity represented was limited by the small number of donors. Compared with non-shared clonotypes, the clonotypes found in all four sorted-subset donors had higher generation probabilities.

Using the deep immunoSEQ assay, TCR CDR3 regions were amplified from genomic DNA by multiplex PCR. Extracted genomic DNA from each cell subset was spread evenly across all wells of several immunoSEQ 96-well plates, with each plate serving as a replicate. For sorted subsets, each replicate PCR was loaded with 200 ng genomic DNA, equivalent to 30,000 or so T cell genomes. Purified libraries were measured with a Qubit 3.0 fluorometer, size-checked on a Bioanalyzer 2100, and measured again with the KAPA Library Quantification kit. Each immunoSEQ 96-well plate was sequenced on its own single-read 150-cycle Illumina NextSeq 550 flow cell. The source study handled its data this way. Because only junctional sequences without quality scores were contained in the immunoSEQ output, filtering matching that applied to full-length reads could not be performed. To assign V/J genes and CDR3, sequences were annotated against IMGT germline references using PyIR, a Python wrapper for IgBLAST v1.9. Reads were filtered out if the reads had weak V/J assignments (E-value above 1e-6), no CDR3, stop codons, out-of-frame junctions, or ambiguous translated residues. V3J clonotypes were defined as sequences sharing the same inferred V gene, J gene, and CDR3 amino acid sequence. The percentage overlap between two repertoires was calculated by dividing the number of shared unique clonotypes by the size of the smaller repertoire. Repertoire richness was assessed with RTK rarefaction, the Chao1 estimator, and Recon v2.1 estimates of unobserved clonotypes. For all TCRbeta clonotypes obtained by the gDNA method from a handful of donors, generation probabilities were computed with OLGA. TCRdb took over this immuneACCESS table, retaining in-frame rearrangements with V and J assigned. Such tables are incomplete; in checked studies, under half of the missing clones stem from an unresolved V gene, and the remainder is unexplained. The DNA was the basis for D and trimming; V, J and clone size are from that table. Recorded for this sample are 500,000 or so clones; roughly 95% of them occurred a single time. Around 0.066% of the sample rests with the top ten.

Sequencing was done on a sample of naive CD4+ T cells sorted from blood. The intended sense of this specimen's cell subset or site label: CD45RA+ positively selected. This clonotype was obtained from a woman aged 25 to 39 in good health. The chain couples TRBV28 to TRBJ2-6; a confident D gene designation cannot be given. The CDR3: CASSSGPPLGANVLTF. The nucleotide sequence reads as follows: TGTGCCAGCAGTTCAGGACCGCCCTTGGGGGCCAACGTCCTGACTTTC.